The 30 T cell receptor beta chains below all came from one sample that was sequenced in a study of shared clonotypes between healthy human individuals. Sequencing used immunoSEQ multiplex PCR; TCRdb keeps in-frame clones, though not all of them. The repertoire holds around 95,000 clones, with 40% to 55% as singletons. The sequenced material came from PBMCs. The receptors stem from a woman in her forties in good health. Some clones in this sample may be carry-over from other donors' samples.

The chain uses TRBV5-1 and TRBJ2-5; D possibly corresponds to TRBD2 (5 bases). The J call may be mistaken, given a closer DNA end match to TRBJ2-7. This CDR3 is 15 amino acids long. CDR1 SGHRS and CDR2 YFSETQ come from the germline V gene. CDR3 nucleotides: TGCGCCAGCAGCCTTTCATCGGGAAGCTCCTACGAGCAGTACTTC. Protein sequence: CASSLSSGSSYEQYF.

The chain has TRBV29-1 and TRBJ2-7, with 13 bases fitting TRBD2. J gave up 5 bases and V 1 base, and 5 bases lay outside the gene matches. The CDR3 has 15 amino acids. The germline CDR1 and CDR2 sequences are SQVTM and ANQGSEA. This CDR3 is CSVEGTSGSLHEQYF. Written as DNA, the CDR3 is TGCAGCGTTGAAGGGACTAGCGGGAGTCTCCACGAGCAGTACTTC.

V and J are TRBV25-1 and TRBJ2-6, with TRBD1 as a possible D gene (5 bases). V was trimmed by 5 bases and J by 5 bases, leaving 19 bases between them. Germline CDR1 and CDR2: MGHDK and SYGVNS. This CDR3 has 17 amino acids. CDR3 loop: CASSCTPGQSRANVLTF. The CDR3, as DNA: TGTGCCAGCAGTTGTACACCTGGACAAAGTCGGGCCAACGTCCTGACTTTC.

The chain links TRBV9 to TRBJ1-4; the D is unclear. V gave up 4 bases and J gave up 10 bases, with 14 bases separating them. Germline loops: CDR1 SGDLS, CDR2 YYNGEE. The CDR3 totals 13 residues. The CDR3, as DNA: TGTGCCAGCAGCCCCCCGCAAGGAGGAAAACTGTTTTTT. Amino acids: CASSPPQGGKLFF.

The chain has TRBV11-2 and TRBJ2-5; tentative D call: TRBD2 (5 bases). The J call may be wrong; the DNA end is better matched by TRBJ2-7. The CDR3 is 16 amino acids. Germline V lookup: CDR1 SGHAT, CDR2 FQNNGV. The CDR3 spells CASSSLIARTRYEQYF. The CDR3 DNA reads TGTGCCAGCAGCTCCTTGATAGCCCGAACTAGGTACGAGCAGTACTTC.

This clone has just a few counts. This clone may be a read error of a much larger clone one base away. V is TRBV29-1 and J is TRBJ2-1; D may match TRBD1 or TRBD2 (5 bases each). The ends were cut back, 8 bases at V and 9 bases at J, with 17 bases in the middle. The CDR3 sequence is 12 residues long. Germline CDR1 is SQVTM and CDR2 is ANQGSEA. The CDR3 DNA reads TGCAGCCTGACCCATTCAGGGACTGAGCAGTTCTTC. This gives the protein CSLTHSGTEQFF.

The table lists this clone with a few counts. The V and J genes are TRBV5-8 and TRBJ1-4; TRBD1 aligns across 10 bases. CDR3 length equals 16 residues. Germline V gene data show CDR1 as SGHTS and CDR2 as YDEGEE. The ends lost 5 bases at V and 7 bases at J; junction bases unmatched: 11. CDR3 in DNA: TGTGCCAGCAGTTGGGGGATGACAGGGGGCTTTGAAAAACTGTTTTTT. Translating gives CASSWGMTGGFEKLFF.

The rearrangement joins TRBV7-8 to TRBJ2-5; no clear D gene. The CDR3 has 15 amino acids. Trimming left V 5 bases short and J 8 bases short, with 21 bases between. Looked up from germline, CDR1 is SGHVS and CDR2 is FQNEAQ. CDR3 residues: CASSLSFPASDTQYF. The CDR3 coding sequence is TGTGCCAGCAGCCTCAGTTTCCCCGCCAGTGACACCCAGTACTTC. Combining the CDR3 with reference TRBV7-8 and TRBJ2-5 gives the whole variable domain GAGVSQSPRYKVAKRGQDVALRCDPISGHVSLFWYQQALGQGPEFLTYFQNEAQLDKSGLPSDRFFAERPEGSVSTLKIQRTQQEDSAVYLCASSLSFPASDTQYFGPGTRLLVL.

Of note for this clone: It differs at one base from a far larger clone, so likely a read error. The rearrangement uses TRBV6-1 and TRBJ1-5, with 7 bases aligning to TRBD1. From germline, CDR1 is MNHNS and CDR2 SASEGT. The CDR3 loop spans 16 amino acids. The CDR3 spells CAISDGTAYSNQPQHF. The CDR3 DNA follows: TGTGCCATCAGTGACGGGACAGCCTATAGCAATCAGCCCCAGCATTTT.

This sequence joins TRBV30 and TRBJ1-1, with TRBD1 as a possible D gene (5 bases). This CDR3 contains 13 residues. Germline V CDR1 and CDR2: GTSNPN, SVGIG (reference sequence). The V end lost 8 bases, the J end lost 4 bases, and 17 bases lay between the germline ends. The CDR3 loop is CAGQGFEGTEAFF. CDR3 bases: TGTGCCGGACAAGGATTCGAAGGCACTGAAGCTTTCTTT.

The chain has TRBV11-1 and TRBJ2-2; D possibly corresponds to TRBD1 (6 bases). Trimming took off 2 bases at V and 1 base at J, with 8 bases between the two ends. CDR1 and CDR2 from the germline V gene are SGHAT and FQDESV (reference sequence). CDR3 length: 15 residues. The CDR3 nucleotides read TGTGCCAGCAGCTTATTGACAGGGAACACCGGGGAGCTGTTTTTT. This gives the protein CASSLLTGNTGELFF.

This clone was recorded once. The rearrangement uses TRBV5-6 and TRBJ1-4, with D possibly being TRBD1 (5 bases). The V gene's germline CDR1 is SGHDT and CDR2 YYEEEE. The CDR3 totals 14 residues. The V and J ends lost 3 bases and 8 bases respectively, with 14 bases between them. The CDR3 is CASSSPRAGEKLFF. The DNA for the CDR3 is TGTGCCAGCAGCTCCCCCAGGGCCGGGGAAAAACTGTTTTTT.

To note about this clone: One junction end disagrees with the germline gene, perhaps due to a read error. Other nucleotide sequences in the sample specify the same CDR3. The chain carries TRBV4-3 and TRBJ1-4, with TRBD1 matching over 10 bases. The CDR3 is 16 residues long. CDR1 is LGHNA, CDR2 YSLEER, per germline. The CDR3 region is CASSHGQGETNEKLFF. The CDR3 DNA reads TGCGCCAGCAGCCACGGACAGGGGGAGACTAATGAAAAGCTGTTTTTT.

A word on this clone: Since a much larger clone is just one base distant, this may be a read error. At the DNA level, this CDR3 is encoded by other sequences in the same sample as well. V gene TRBV29-1 combines with J gene TRBJ2-1, with TRBD1 as a possible D gene (5 bases). Germline V gives CDR1 SQVTM, CDR2 ANQGSEA. V lost 4 bases and J lost 8, with 12 bases in between. The CDR3 contains 12 residues. The CDR3 here is CSVGARVHEQFF. In nucleotides, the CDR3 is TGCAGCGTTGGAGCCAGGGTCCATGAGCAGTTCTTC.

In its sample, this clone was seen many times. The rearrangement joins TRBV11-1 to TRBJ2-5; 7 positions agree with TRBD2. The end of the DNA aligns better with TRBJ2-7, so the J call may be wrong. Germline V gene sequence: CDR1 SGHAT, CDR2 FQDESV (reference sequence). The CDR3 is made up of 15 amino acids. In nucleotides, the CDR3 is TGTGCCAGCACTACGATGGGAGGGCCCACCTACGAGCAGTACTTC. It encodes CASTTMGGPTYEQYF.

V is TRBV30 and J is TRBJ2-7; the D gene is possibly TRBD1 (6 bases). Germline V lookup: CDR1 GTSNPN, CDR2 SVGIG (reference sequence). V was clipped by 8 bases and J by 6 bases, with 14 bases between them. This CDR3 has 11 amino acids. The CDR3 DNA sequence: TGTGCCAGCAGTCAGGGGCCCGAGCAGTACTTC. Translating gives CASSQGPEQYF. Full variable domain (outside the CDR3, taken from reference TRBV30 and TRBJ2-7): SQTIHQWPATLVQPVGSPLSLECTVEGTSNPNLYWYRQAAGRGLQLLFYSVGIGQISSEVPQNLSASRPQDRQFILSSKKLLLSDSGFYLCASSQGPEQYFGPGTRLTVT.

This clone appeared a few times. The chain couples TRBV10-3 to TRBJ2-7, with TRBD1 matching over 11 bases. Germline values: CDR1 ENHRY, CDR2 SYGVKD. The ends lost 3 bases at V and 4 bases at J; junction bases unmatched: 2. This CDR3 contains 14 residues. This CDR3 reads CAISEGQGAYEQYF. The CDR3 coding sequence is TGTGCCATCAGTGAAGGACAGGGGGCGTACGAGCAGTACTTC.

DNA for the CDR3: TGTGCCAGCAGTGAGTGGACAGGGCCTAACTATGGCTACACCTTC. Protein product: CASSEWTGPNYGYTF. The chain recombines TRBV6-6 with TRBJ1-2, with 8 bases fitting TRBD1. There are 15 residues in the CDR3. The ends lost 5 bases at V and 0 bases at J; junction bases unmatched: 5. Germline values: CDR1 MNHNY, CDR2 SVGAGI (reference sequence).

J is TRBJ2-7 and V is TRBV19; 9 bases line up with TRBD1. CDR3 size: 14 residues. CDR1 and CDR2 (germline): LNHDA, SQIVND (reference sequence). With V trimmed by 7 bases and J by 2 bases, 6 bases remained unmatched. The CDR3 reads CASKPGQGPYEQYF. CDR3 sequence (DNA): TGTGCCAGTAAACCGGGACAGGGACCCTACGAGCAGTACTTC.

This clone occurred a few times. The chain uses TRBV2 and TRBJ2-2; D gene uncertain. The germline CDR1 and CDR2 sequences are SNHLY and FYNNEI. Trimming took off 6 bases at V and 1 base at J, with 12 bases between the two ends. This CDR3 is 15 amino acids long. CDR3 DNA: TGTGCCAGCAGGCTCGCGATTGGGAACACCGGGGAGCTGTTTTTT. Translating it yields CASRLAIGNTGELFF.

This clone was picked up many times. Other DNA sequences in the same sample also yield this CDR3. The chain links TRBV19 to TRBJ1-1, with D possibly TRBD1 on 6 matching bases. The germline V gene has CDR1 LNHDA and CDR2 SQIVND (reference sequence). The CDR3 has 14 amino acids. V dropped 7 bases and J dropped 5 bases, with 17 bases sitting between them. CDR3 sequence reads: CASTFPTGKTEAFF. As DNA, the CDR3 is TGTGCCAGTACATTCCCCACAGGGAAAACTGAAGCTTTCTTT. Full variable domain (rest looked up from reference TRBV19 and TRBJ1-1): DGGITQSPKYLFRKEGQNVTLSCEQNLNHDAMYWYRQDPGQGLRLIYYSQIVNDFQKGDIAEGYSVSREKKESFPLTVTSAQKNPTAFYLCASTFPTGKTEAFFGQGTRLTVV.

This chain connects TRBV7-8 to TRBJ2-7; 7 bases match TRBD2. CDR3 length: 16 amino acids. Germline loops: CDR1 SGHVS, CDR2 FQNEAQ. The ends lost 0 bases at V and 4 bases at J; junction bases unmatched: 9. The CDR3 nucleotides read TGTGCCAGCAGCTTAGCGGGAGGGCCCACTAGATACGAGCAGTACTTC. This codes for CASSLAGGPTRYEQYF.

The rearrangement joins TRBV25-1 to TRBJ2-1; D uncertain. The CDR3 has 13 residues. V was shortened by 1 base and J by 6 bases, with 7 bases between the two germline ends. CDR1 and CDR2 (germline): MGHDK, SYGVNS. CDR3 nucleotide sequence: TGTGCCAGCAGTGAATTGGGCCGCAATGAGCAGTTCTTC. Amino acids: CASSELGRNEQFF.

This clone has more than one count but fewer than ten. The genes are TRBV6-5 and TRBJ1-1, with 7 bases aligning to TRBD1. Germline V CDR1 and CDR2: MNHEY, SVGAGI. V lost 6 bases, J lost 3 bases, and 4 bases stayed unmatched. This CDR3 comprises 13 residues. CDR3 sequence reads: CASSLTGDTEAFF. Here the CDR3 DNA reads TGTGCCAGCAGCCTTACAGGGGACACTGAAGCTTTCTTT.

This clone was seen just once. V usage is TRBV7-3 and J usage is TRBJ1-2; 9 nucleotides line up with TRBD1. The CDR3 is 15 residues long. Trimming removed 5 bases from V and 5 bases from J; junction bases left unmatched: 9. CDR1 SGHTA and CDR2 FQGTGA come from the germline V gene. CDR3 loop: CASSPTGGPSYGYTF. In DNA form, the CDR3 reads TGTGCCAGCAGCCCCACAGGGGGCCCGAGTTATGGCTACACCTTC.

This clone has only a few counts. The DNA for the CDR3 is TGCGCCAGCAGCTTTATGGGACAGGGGGCAAATGAAAAACTGTTTTTT. It translates to CASSFMGQGANEKLFF. V and J are TRBV5-1 and TRBJ1-4; 12 nucleotides align to TRBD1. V was clipped by 2 bases and J by 5 bases; unmatched bases: 4. From germline, CDR1 is SGHRS and CDR2 YFSETQ. CDR3 length: 16 residues.

The chain carries TRBV12-2 and TRBJ1-3. TRBV12-2 is given as a pseudogene. This CDR3 has 17 residues. CDR3 in amino acids: CASRLRYSGTSGNTIYF. The CDR3 bases are TGTGCAAGTCGCTTACGGTATTCTGGGACGAGTGGAAACACCATATATTTT.

Only a few counts were recorded for this clone. The chain recombines TRBV30 with TRBJ2-1; D may match TRBD1 or TRBD2 (5 bases each). Trimming removed 2 bases from V and 15 bases from J, with 14 bases in between. The CDR3 has 11 amino acids. CDR1 and CDR2 (germline): GTSNPN, SVGIG (reference sequence). The CDR3 sequence is CAWSLGAKWFF. DNA for the CDR3: TGTGCCTGGAGTCTCGGGGCTAAATGGTTCTTC.

This clone was picked up one time. The chain couples TRBV28 to TRBJ2-3; D perhaps matches TRBD2 (5 bases). V was clipped by 8 bases and J by 2 bases, with 14 bases between them. Germline CDR1 MDHEN, CDR2 SYDVKM. CDR3 length: 14 residues. CDR3 coding DNA: TGTGCCAGCCAGGACTCGTCGAACACAGATACGCAGTATTTT. Translation: CASQDSSNTDTQYF.

This chain links TRBV27 with TRBJ1-2; no definite D call. In germline, CDR1 is MNHEY, CDR2 SMNVEV (reference sequence). The CDR3 runs to 13 residues. Trimming removed 2 bases at V and 8 bases at J, with 12 bases between. For the CDR3, the DNA is TGTGCCAGCAGTTTAGCGGGTTGGGGAGGCTACACCTTC. As protein: CASSLAGWGGYTF.